What follows describes a single TCR beta chain. Only a few counts were recorded for this clonotype. The clone's antigen remains unknown. The input lacks base qualities; no much larger clone sits a single base away. CDR1 and CDR2, per the germline V gene (reference sequence), are LNHDA and SQIVND. The germline V end is reduced by 4 bases and the J end by 6 bases; junction bases left unmatched: 0. Counted from cysteine to phenylalanine, this CDR3 has 12 amino acids. This entry keeps only the CDR3 DNA: 36 bases, framed from base 1. Libraries were prepared through 5' RACE. Sequencer: NextSeq 500. In the TCR library protocol, unique molecular identifiers were attached to individual cDNA molecules to correct for PCR bias and sequencing error. Both TCR alpha and beta chains were sequenced, and tight co-correlation was observed between alpha and beta sequence abundances in each sample. Per the original workflow: Decombinator V4 was used to perform V gene, J gene and CDR3 annotation of TCR sequences. Expanded TCRs were defined as changing significantly between any two time points under a Poisson model with p below 0.0001. TCR abundances were normalised to the total number of TCRs sequenced per sample and were expressed as counts per million. MAIT TCRs were defined by TRAV1-2 paired with TRAJ12, TRAJ20 or TRAJ33, and iNKT TCRs by TRAV10 paired with TRAJ18. VDJdb, accessed 1 November 2021, was searched for CMV, EBV and SARS-CoV-2 annotated TCRs, with TCRs annotated for multiple antigens excluded. TCRdb handled the public reads itself, with Q25 trimming in fastp and clone calling in MiXCR, and kept productive beta chains. Every distinct CDR3 protein forms one entry, paired with its most common genes and DNA. The V and J calls, along with clone size, are taken from TCRdb and not from the paper's own processing. This sample has roughly 56,000 distinct CDR3 sequences in its table, and roughly 8% of those were observed once. The ten largest clonotypes hold 3.5% to 4.5% of the sample.

This was a case-control study nested in a cohort of healthcare workers in London, UK, who had nasopharyngeal swab PCR tests and blood samples taken every week. Between 23 and 31 March 2020, the week of the UK lockdown, healthcare workers were enrolled and then followed up weekly for as long as 16 weeks. The data belong to a study of early T cells in non-severe SARS-CoV-2 infection (dated by TCRdb to the early 2020s). For context, the study as a whole: TCR sequencing used bulk RNA from unsorted whole blood, so alpha and beta chains could not be paired.

The paper as a whole reports these results and caveats: VDJdb matching was skewed toward anti-spike CD8 responses and likely underestimated virus-specific expansions by missing private and CD4 specificities.

Sequencing was performed on whole blood. The chain is assembled from TRBV19 and TRBJ2-1; 7 central bases correspond to TRBD1. The TCR sequence derives from an adult who was a healthcare worker with PCR-confirmed SARS-CoV-2 infection or an uninfected control (not recorded which). The nucleotide sequence reads as follows: TGTGCCAGTAGTAACAGGGGCAATGAGCAGTTCTTC. Protein translation: CASSNRGNEQFF. Outside the CDR3, residues come from the reference TRBV19 and TRBJ2-1 proteins, so the full variable domain is: DGGITQSPKYLFRKEGQNVTLSCEQNLNHDAMYWYRQDPGQGLRLIYYSQIVNDFQKGDIAEGYSVSREKKESFPLTVTSAQKNPTAFYLCASSNRGNEQFFGPGTRLTVL.